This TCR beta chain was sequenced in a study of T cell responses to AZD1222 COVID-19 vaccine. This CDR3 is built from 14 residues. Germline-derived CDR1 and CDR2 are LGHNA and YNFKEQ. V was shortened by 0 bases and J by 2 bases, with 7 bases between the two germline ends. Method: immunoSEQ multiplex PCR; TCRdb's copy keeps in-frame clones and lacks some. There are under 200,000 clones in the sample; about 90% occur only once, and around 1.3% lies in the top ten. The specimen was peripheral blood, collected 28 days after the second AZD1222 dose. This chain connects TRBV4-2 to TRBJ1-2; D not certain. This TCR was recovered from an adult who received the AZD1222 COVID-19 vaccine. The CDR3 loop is CASSQDWGNYGYTF. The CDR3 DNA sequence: TGTGCCAGCAGCCAAGATTGGGGAAACTATGGCTACACCTTC.